The 12 T cell receptor beta chains reported below all come from one sample, sequenced in a study of cytomegalovirus exposure and HLA in healthy donors. The PCR ran on 60 Vbeta and 13 Jbeta primers. The protocol was immunoSEQ multiplex PCR, while the TCRdb copy is restricted to in-frame clones and leaves out a portion. This table has about 120,000 clones, around 80% appearing once. Sequencing input: PBMCs. These receptors were obtained from a man aged 30 to 45 in good health and CMV-seronegative.

J is TRBJ2-3 and V is TRBV5-6, with TRBD2 matching 7 bases. CDR1 and CDR2 from the germline V gene are SGHDT and YYEEEE. The CDR3 contains 15 residues. V was pared by 0 bases and J by 2 bases, with 3 bases of the junction left unmatched. This chain's CDR3 is CASSLGGGITDTQYF. CDR3 in DNA: TGTGCCAGCAGCTTGGGGGGGGGAATCACAGATACGCAGTATTTT.

CDR3 amino acids: CASSIGQGGTGELFF. DNA of the CDR3: TGCGCCAGCAGCATCGGACAGGGTGGCACCGGGGAGCTGTTTTTT. The chain links TRBV5-1 to TRBJ2-2, with 8 bases fitting TRBD1. CDR3 size: 15 residues. The germline gives CDR1 SGHRS, CDR2 YFSETQ. V lost 4 bases and J lost 4; bases outside the gene matches: 6. Drawing the rest from reference TRBV5-1 and TRBJ2-2, the complete variable domain is KAGVTQTPRYLIKTRGQQVTLSCSPISGHRSVSWYQQTPGQGLQFLFEYFSETQRNKGNFPGRFSGRQFSNSRSEMNVSTLELGDSALYLCASSIGQGGTGELFFGEGSRLTVL.

The sample holds a few counts of this clone. The V call is TRBV25-1, the J call TRBJ2-7, with D unclear. CDR1 and CDR2 (germline): MGHDK, SYGVNS. The CDR3 covers 15 residues. The V and J ends lost 1 base and 7 bases respectively, with 17 bases between them. The CDR3 loop is CASSELEAVAGEQYF. CDR3 sequence (DNA): TGTGCCAGCAGTGAATTAGAGGCGGTTGCCGGGGAGCAGTACTTC.

The genes are TRBV14 and TRBJ1-1; the D is unclear. The V gene's germline CDR1 is SGHDN and CDR2 FVKESK. V shed 1 base and J shed 8 bases, with 8 bases lying between them. This CDR3 region has 12 residues. This CDR3 reads CASSQGQVEAFF. In DNA, the CDR3 is TGTGCCAGCAGCCAAGGGCAGGTCGAAGCTTTCTTT.

This chain uses TRBV9 with TRBJ2-5; TRBD1 aligns across 7 bases. Trimming removed 3 bases from V and 3 bases from J; junction bases left unmatched: 5. The CDR3 is made up of 14 amino acids. Germline-derived CDR1 and CDR2 are SGDLS and YYNGEE. The CDR3 nucleotides read TGTGCCAGCAGCGGTACAGGGGCCGAAGAGACCCAGTACTTC. Encoded protein: CASSGTGAEETQYF. Complete variable domain (other parts from reference TRBV9 and TRBJ2-5): DSGVTQTPKHLITATGQRVTLRCSPRSGDLSVYWYQQSLDQGLQFLIQYYNGEERAKGNILERFSAQQFPDLHSELNLSSLELGDSALYFCASSGTGAEETQYFGPGTRLLVL.

J is TRBJ2-1 and V is TRBV29-1; 12 nucleotides match TRBD2. With 7 bases clipped from V and 7 bases from J, the junction kept 11 bases outside the gene matches. CDR3 length: 15 amino acids. CDR1 is SQVTM, CDR2 ANQGSEA, per germline. CDR3 sequence reads: CSGRLAGDSRNEQFF. The CDR3 DNA follows: TGCAGCGGTAGACTAGCGGGGGACTCGAGGAATGAGCAGTTCTTC.

The J gene is TRBJ2-7, the V gene TRBV7-6; TRBD1 matches 9 bases. This CDR3 region has 15 residues. V lost 5 bases to trimming and J lost 2 bases; unmatched junction nucleotides: 7. Germline CDR1 SGHVS, CDR2 FNYEAQ. CDR3 nucleotide sequence: TGTGCCAGCAGCCCAGGGACAGGGCTCACCTACGAGCAGTACTTC. Protein sequence: CASSPGTGLTYEQYF. Full variable domain (remainder filled in from reference TRBV7-6 and TRBJ2-7): GAGVSQSPRYKVTKRGQDVALRCDPISGHVSLYWYRQALGQGPEFLTYFNYEAQQDKSGLPNDRFSAERPEGSISTLTIQRTEQRDSAMYRCASSPGTGLTYEQYFGPGTRLTVT.

The chain couples TRBV6-6 to TRBJ1-2; D may be TRBD1 (6 bases). CDR1 MNHNY and CDR2 SVGAGI come from the germline V gene (reference sequence). Trimming left V 0 bases short and J 8 bases short, with 16 bases between. CDR3 length: 15 residues. CDR3 residues: CASSYSEKGVAGYTF. CDR3 nucleotide sequence: TGTGCCAGCAGTTACTCGGAAAAGGGGGTGGCCGGCTACACCTTC.

This chain links TRBV7-7 with TRBJ2-2; 8 nucleotides agree with TRBD2. Trimming took 5 bases from V and 4 from J; bases not matched to a gene: 12. This CDR3 comprises 17 residues. Germline CDR1 is SSHAT and CDR2 is FNYEAQ (reference sequence). Here the CDR3 reads CASSRSPGGPSTGELFF. The CDR3 DNA follows: TGTGCCAGCAGCCGCAGCCCGGGGGGGCCTAGCACCGGGGAGCTGTTTTTT.

The V gene is TRBV2, the J gene TRBJ2-7, with D tentatively TRBD2 (5 bases). The CDR3 spans 12 residues. CDR1 and CDR2 from the germline V gene are SNHLY and FYNNEI. Deletions cut 8 bases from V and 6 bases from J, with 14 bases between. The DNA of the CDR3 is TGTGCCAGCCGTGCGGCTAGCCCCGAGCAGTACTTC. It translates to CASRAASPEQYF.

The chain carries TRBV29-1 and TRBJ2-7; 8 positions match TRBD2. Per the germline V gene, CDR1 is SQVTM and CDR2 is ANQGSEA. The CDR3 is made up of 15 amino acids. V shed 0 bases, J shed 3 bases, and the junction held 7 bases outside the gene matches. For the CDR3, the DNA is TGCAGCGTTGAAGATACGGCGGGGGGTTTCTACGAGCAGTACTTC. This codes for CSVEDTAGGFYEQYF.

V and J are TRBV5-1 and TRBJ2-5, with TRBD2 as a possible D gene (7 bases). The ends were cut back, 6 bases at V and 4 bases at J, with 22 bases in the middle. The length of the CDR3 is 16 residues. Germline CDR1 reads SGHRS; CDR2 reads YFSETQ. CDR3 nucleotides: TGCGCCAGCACCTCCGGAGGGGGGGGAATTGTAGAGACCCAGTACTTC. Its protein product is CASTSGGGGIVETQYF.